The 31 T cell receptor beta chains below come from one sample, sequenced in a study of blood T cell repertoires in COVID-19 (TCRdb year 2020). Library construction relied on the immunoSEQ multiplex PCR assay. TCRdb took over this immuneACCESS table, retaining in-frame rearrangements with V and J assigned. Such tables are incomplete; in checked studies, under half of the missing clones stem from an unresolved V gene, and the remainder is unexplained. The sample has around 120,000 clones on record, about 83% of them singletons. The ten most abundant clones make up roughly 6.2% of the sample. The sample taken for sequencing was peripheral blood. The receptors derive from a man between 65 and 80 years old with acute or convalescent COVID-19.

V usage is TRBV16 and J usage is TRBJ2-7, with 8 bases identical to TRBD2. The CDR3 loop spans 15 amino acids. CDR1 and CDR2 (germline): KGHSY, FQNENV. J lost 1 base, V lost 4 bases, and 6 bases had no gene match. CDR3 in DNA: TGTGCCAGCAGCCTTAGCGGGGTAACATCCTACGAGCAGTACTTC. Protein sequence: CASSLSGVTSYEQYF.

The chain recombines TRBV4-1 with TRBJ2-2, with 11 bases matching TRBD2. This CDR3 spans 15 amino acids. In germline, CDR1 is MGHRA, CDR2 YSYEKL. Unmatched junction bases numbered 4, after V lost 4 bases and J lost 6 bases. CDR3 coding DNA: TGCGCCAGCAGCCGCCTAGCGGGAGGTTCCGGGGAGCTGTTTTTT. Translated: CASSRLAGGSGELFF.

The rearrangement links TRBV6-5 to TRBJ1-4; D unclear. Germline CDR1 MNHEY, CDR2 SVGAGI. The CDR3 is 14 residues long. V was trimmed by 5 bases and J by 0 bases, leaving 7 bases between them. CDR3 protein: CASSQIATNEKLFF. The DNA of the CDR3 is TGTGCCAGCAGTCAAATTGCAACTAATGAAAAACTGTTTTTT.

In this sample, this clone turned up once. This chain joins TRBV5-1 and TRBJ1-1; maybe TRBD1 (6 bases). The ends were cut back, 4 bases at V and 1 base at J, with 14 bases in the middle. The germline CDR1 and CDR2 sequences are SGHRS and YFSETQ. CDR3 length equals 15 residues. The CDR3 is CASSQYRVGNTEAFF. The DNA of the CDR3 is TGCGCCAGCAGCCAATACAGGGTGGGGAACACTGAAGCTTTCTTT.

This sequence joins TRBV5-1 and TRBJ2-2; 7 bases agree with TRBD2. The germline gives CDR1 SGHRS, CDR2 YFSETQ. The CDR3 consists of 17 residues. The junction had 10 bases not matched to a gene; V was cut back by 1 base and J by 4 bases. CDR3: CASSLFAGVTSTGELFF. The CDR3 coding sequence is TGCGCCAGCAGCTTGTTTGCGGGAGTTACTAGCACCGGGGAGCTGTTTTTT.

The rearrangement uses TRBV28 and TRBJ2-1; TRBD1 is a possible D gene (6 bases). V was trimmed by 5 bases and J by 4 bases, leaving 15 bases between them. Per the germline V gene, CDR1 is MDHEN and CDR2 is SYDVKM. This CDR3 region has 15 residues. This CDR3 is CASSPNREPYNEQFF. For the CDR3, the DNA is TGTGCCAGCAGTCCGAACAGGGAACCTTACAATGAGCAGTTCTTC.

V is TRBV11-2 and J is TRBJ2-1, with 7 bases matching TRBD1. The CDR3 is made up of 15 amino acids. Germline lookup yields CDR1 SGHAT and CDR2 FQNNGV. Trimming took 5 bases from V and 5 from J; bases not matched to a gene: 9. Here the CDR3 DNA reads TGTGCCAGCAGCCCTACCGGGACAGTAAACAATGAGCAGTTCTTC. Translating it yields CASSPTGTVNNEQFF.

Details on this clone: The same CDR3 also results from other DNA sequences found in this sample. The J gene is TRBJ2-3, the V gene TRBV7-2; a possible D gene is TRBD1 (6 bases). CDR3 length: 16 residues. CDR1 and CDR2 (germline): SGHTA, FQGNSA. Trimming removed 1 base at V and 1 base at J, with 12 bases between. Written as DNA, the CDR3 is TGTGCCAGCAGCTTAGTCGCGGCAGGGGGCACAGATACGCAGTATTTT. It encodes CASSLVAAGGTDTQYF. The whole variable domain, remainder taken from reference TRBV7-2 and TRBJ2-3, is GAGVSQSPSNKVTEKGKDVELRCDPISGHTALYWYRQSLGQGLEFLIYFQGNSAPDKSGLPSDRFSAERTGGSVSTLTIQRTQQEDSAVYLCASSLVAAGGTDTQYFGPGTRLTVL.

This sequence joins TRBV5-4 and TRBJ2-7; TRBD2 might be the D (5 bases). The CDR3 is 13 amino acids. The germline V and J ends were trimmed by 0 bases and 4 bases, with 8 bases remaining between them. Germline V lookup: CDR1 SGHNT, CDR2 YYREEE (reference sequence). The CDR3 loop is CASSLDWEYEQYF. CDR3 bases: TGTGCCAGCAGCTTGGATTGGGAGTACGAGCAGTACTTC.

The gene calls are TRBV7-3 and TRBJ2-2, with D possibly matching TRBD1 (6 bases). CDR1 and CDR2 from the germline V gene are SGHTA and FQGTGA. V shed 1 base and J shed 8 bases, with 8 bases lying between them. The CDR3 loop spans 13 amino acids. The CDR3 protein is CASSLIQGGELFF. The CDR3 nucleotides are TGTGCCAGCAGCTTAATACAGGGAGGGGAGCTGTTTTTT.

The chain couples TRBV3-1 (or the pseudogene TRBV3-2) to TRBJ1-1; tentative D call: TRBD1 (5 bases). Trimming took off 1 base at V and 4 bases at J, with 10 bases between the two ends. The CDR3 has 14 residues. Germline lookup yields CDR1 LGHDT and CDR2 YNNKEL (reference sequence). CDR3 amino acids: CASSQGGLGTEAFF. In DNA, the CDR3 is TGTGCCAGCAGCCAAGGGGGCCTGGGCACTGAAGCTTTCTTT.

The chain carries TRBV5-5 and TRBJ1-1, with a possible D match to TRBD1 (6 bases). The CDR3 has 13 residues. V was clipped by 0 bases and J by 7 bases, with 10 bases between them. Germline CDR1 SGHKS, CDR2 YYEKEE (reference sequence). The CDR3 sequence: CASSLEGVSEAFF. The DNA for the CDR3 is TGTGCCAGCAGCTTGGAGGGGGTGAGTGAAGCTTTCTTT.

The V and J genes are TRBV27 and TRBJ2-7; 12 nucleotides match TRBD2. With V trimmed by 2 bases and J by 0 bases, 2 bases remained unmatched. This CDR3 has 16 amino acids. CDR1 MNHEY and CDR2 SMNVEV come from the germline V gene (reference sequence). CDR3 region: CASSLLTSGSSYEQYF. The CDR3 DNA follows: TGTGCCAGCAGTTTACTGACTAGCGGGAGCTCCTACGAGCAGTACTTC.

The CDR3 loop reads CASSSISSNQPQHF. DNA of the CDR3: TGTGCCAGCAGCTCTATAAGTAGCAATCAGCCCCAGCATTTT. The chain has TRBV7-8 and TRBJ1-5; D call uncertain. Looked up from germline, CDR1 is SGHVS and CDR2 is FQNEAQ. CDR3 size: 14 residues. Trimming stripped 4 bases from V and 0 bases from J, with 7 bases between. Filled out from reference TRBV7-8 and TRBJ1-5, the complete variable domain reads GAGVSQSPRYKVAKRGQDVALRCDPISGHVSLFWYQQALGQGPEFLTYFQNEAQLDKSGLPSDRFFAERPEGSVSTLKIQRTQQEDSAVYLCASSSISSNQPQHFGDGTRLSIL.

V is TRBV19 and J is TRBJ2-7; 9 bases fit TRBD1. V dropped 5 bases and J dropped 6; count of bases not matched to a gene: 14. The CDR3 sequence is 16 residues long. Looked up from germline, CDR1 is LNHDA and CDR2 is SQIVND (reference sequence). The CDR3 bases are TGTGCCAGTAGTTCCCCCCGAGGACAGGGGTCCGGCGAGCAGTACTTC. Protein product: CASSSPRGQGSGEQYF. The full variable domain, in which reference TRBV19 and TRBJ2-7 provide the parts outside the CDR3, is DGGITQSPKYLFRKEGQNVTLSCEQNLNHDAMYWYRQDPGQGLRLIYYSQIVNDFQKGDIAEGYSVSREKKESFPLTVTSAQKNPTAFYLCASSSPRGQGSGEQYFGPGTRLTVT.

The chain has TRBV5-4 and TRBJ2-2; D gene unclear. Looked up from germline, CDR1 is SGHNT and CDR2 is YYREEE (reference sequence). The CDR3 contains 14 residues. The V end lost 0 bases, the J end lost 7 bases, and 10 bases lay between the germline ends. CDR3 bases: TGTGCCAGCAGCTTGGGAGGCCTTAACGGGGAGCTGTTTTTT. It codes for CASSLGGLNGELFF.

With respect to this clone: Different DNA sequences within this sample yield the same CDR3. The rearrangement uses TRBV7-2 and TRBJ1-5; D is perhaps TRBD1 (6 bases). Trimming stripped 4 bases from V and 4 bases from J, with 8 bases between. The CDR3 runs to 13 residues. CDR1 is SGHTA, CDR2 FQGNSA, per germline. The CDR3 DNA reads TGTGCCAGCAGCTCGGACAGAAATCAGCCCCAGCATTTT. This encodes CASSSDRNQPQHF. Supplemented by reference TRBV7-2 and TRBJ1-5, the full variable domain reads GAGVSQSPSNKVTEKGKDVELRCDPISGHTALYWYRQSLGQGLEFLIYFQGNSAPDKSGLPSDRFSAERTGGSVSTLTIQRTQQEDSAVYLCASSSDRNQPQHFGDGTRLSIL.

The table lists this clone with a few counts. The chain carries TRBV2 and TRBJ2-7; TRBD1 might be the D (6 bases). Germline assignment: CDR1 SNHLY and CDR2 FYNNEI. The CDR3 sequence is 11 residues long. Trimming removed 6 bases from V and 13 bases from J, with 16 bases in between. CDR3 region: CASRRDTANYF. CDR3 bases: TGTGCCAGCAGAAGGGACACAGCCAACTACTTC.

V usage is TRBV19 and J usage is TRBJ2-2, with 10 positions matching TRBD1. Germline values: CDR1 LNHDA, CDR2 SQIVND (reference sequence). The V segment lost 1 base and the J segment 4 bases; nucleotides outside the gene matches: 3. This CDR3 has 16 residues. The CDR3 here is CASSIADRGSTGELFF. Here the CDR3 DNA reads TGTGCCAGTAGTATAGCGGACAGGGGGAGCACCGGGGAGCTGTTTTTT. Combining the CDR3 with reference TRBV19 and TRBJ2-2 gives the whole variable domain DGGITQSPKYLFRKEGQNVTLSCEQNLNHDAMYWYRQDPGQGLRLIYYSQIVNDFQKGDIAEGYSVSREKKESFPLTVTSAQKNPTAFYLCASSIADRGSTGELFFGEGSRLTVL.

The chain uses TRBV25-1 and TRBJ2-1, with a possible D match to TRBD1 (6 bases). Germline loops: CDR1 MGHDK, CDR2 SYGVNS. Trimming shortened V by 5 bases and J by 7 bases, and 6 bases separated the two germline ends. The CDR3 contains 11 residues. CDR3 nucleotides: TGTGCCAGCAGTAGGGGGAATGAGCAGTTCTTC. Amino acids: CASSRGNEQFF.

The count of this clone is one. V and J are TRBV19 and TRBJ2-7; 9 nucleotides match TRBD2. J lost 2 bases, V lost 4 bases, and 3 bases had no gene match. The CDR3 covers 14 residues. The V gene's germline CDR1 is LNHDA and CDR2 SQIVND (reference sequence). CDR3 DNA: TGTGCCAGTAGTACCACTAGCGGGCCCTACGAGCAGTACTTC. This sequence encodes CASSTTSGPYEQYF. Full variable domain (missing parts from reference TRBV19 and TRBJ2-7): DGGITQSPKYLFRKEGQNVTLSCEQNLNHDAMYWYRQDPGQGLRLIYYSQIVNDFQKGDIAEGYSVSREKKESFPLTVTSAQKNPTAFYLCASSTTSGPYEQYFGPGTRLTVT.

V gene TRBV6-6 combines with J gene TRBJ2-2; perhaps TRBD1 as D (6 bases). Germline V gene lookup returns CDR1 MNHNY and CDR2 SVGAGI (reference sequence). The CDR3 length is 16 residues. V gave up 0 bases and J gave up 2 bases, with 10 bases separating them. The CDR3 region has the DNA TGTGCCAGCAGTTACTCGGGGACACCCAACACCGGGGAGCTGTTTTTT. Protein: CASSYSGTPNTGELFF.

The chain uses TRBV9 and TRBJ2-5, with no clear D. V was cut by 0 bases and J by 4 bases, with 13 bases left in between. Per germline, CDR1 SGDLS and CDR2 YYNGEE. The CDR3 has 15 residues. CDR3 amino acids: CASSVEDFGGETQYF. In DNA form, the CDR3 reads TGTGCCAGCAGCGTAGAGGATTTTGGCGGAGAGACCCAGTACTTC.

The chain links TRBV4-3 to TRBJ2-3; 12 bases fit TRBD2. The length of the CDR3 is 15 residues. V shed 4 bases, J shed 6 bases, and the junction held 5 bases outside the gene matches. The germline CDR1 and CDR2 sequences are LGHNA and YSLEER. CDR3 residues: CASSPGLAGSDTQYF. CDR3 nucleotide sequence: TGCGCCAGCAGCCCAGGACTAGCGGGGAGCGATACGCAGTATTTT.

J is TRBJ1-3 and V is TRBV5-1; weak D call: TRBD1 (6 bases). V lost 1 base, J lost 4 bases, and 12 bases lay in between. Germline CDR1 reads SGHRS; CDR2 reads YFSETQ. This CDR3 is 15 amino acids long. The CDR3 DNA sequence: TGCGCCAGCAGCTTGTCAGGGGAGCGCGGAAACACCATATATTTT. Translation: CASSLSGERGNTIYF.

This chain connects TRBV13 to TRBJ2-7; 8 bases align to TRBD1. Germline values: CDR1 PRHDT, CDR2 FYEKMQ (reference sequence). The CDR3 spans 15 residues. Trimming took 4 bases from V and 5 from J; bases not matched to a gene: 10. CDR3 coding DNA: TGTGCCAGCAGCTATCCCGGGACAGGCCTCCACGAGCAGTACTTC. Its translation is CASSYPGTGLHEQYF.

The V gene is TRBV7-9, the J gene TRBJ2-7, with TRBD1 matching over 7 bases. CDR1 SEHNR and CDR2 FQNEAQ come from the germline V gene (reference sequence). J was trimmed by 2 bases and V by 3 bases; bases with no gene match: 13. The CDR3 runs 17 residues. The CDR3 nucleotides are TGTGCCAGCAGCTTCCAAGGGGACAGTCTAAAACCCTACGAGCAGTACTTC. The encoded protein is CASSFQGDSLKPYEQYF.

The rearrangement links TRBV24-1 to TRBJ1-2; D possibly corresponds to TRBD1 (5 bases). The CDR3 totals 14 residues. Germline CDR1 KGHDR, CDR2 SFDVKD. V was clipped by 7 bases and J by 3 bases, with 14 bases between them. CDR3 sequence: CATSPDDRDYGYTF. The DNA of the CDR3 is TGTGCCACCAGCCCGGACGACAGAGACTATGGCTACACCTTC.

Only one count was recorded for this clone. This chain joins TRBV4-2 and TRBJ2-1; 9 bases match TRBD1. CDR1 is LGHNA and CDR2 is YNFKEQ in the germline V gene. This CDR3 is built from 15 residues. V was pared by 2 bases and J by 7 bases, with 6 bases of the junction left unmatched. CDR3 amino acids: CASSQKGTGSNEQFF. The CDR3 nucleotides are TGTGCCAGCAGCCAAAAGGGGACAGGGAGTAATGAGCAGTTCTTC.

J is TRBJ2-5 and V is TRBV9, with 10 bases identical to TRBD2. The germline V gene has CDR1 SGDLS and CDR2 YYNGEE. The CDR3 totals 16 residues. V gave up 3 bases and J gave up 0 bases; unmatched junction bases: 5. This chain's CDR3 is CASSEGTSEYQETQYF. CDR3 sequence (DNA): TGTGCCAGCAGCGAAGGGACTAGCGAGTACCAAGAGACCCAGTACTTC.

V is TRBV15 and J is TRBJ1-1, with D perhaps matching TRBD1 (6 bases). V was pared by 1 base and J by 5 bases, with 14 bases between. The CDR3 is 15 residues long. Germline-derived CDR1 and CDR2 are LNHNV and YYDKDF (reference sequence). CDR3 DNA: TGTGCCACCAGCAGAGCGGGGGGCGCTCGGACTGAAGCTTTCTTT. It codes for CATSRAGGARTEAFF.